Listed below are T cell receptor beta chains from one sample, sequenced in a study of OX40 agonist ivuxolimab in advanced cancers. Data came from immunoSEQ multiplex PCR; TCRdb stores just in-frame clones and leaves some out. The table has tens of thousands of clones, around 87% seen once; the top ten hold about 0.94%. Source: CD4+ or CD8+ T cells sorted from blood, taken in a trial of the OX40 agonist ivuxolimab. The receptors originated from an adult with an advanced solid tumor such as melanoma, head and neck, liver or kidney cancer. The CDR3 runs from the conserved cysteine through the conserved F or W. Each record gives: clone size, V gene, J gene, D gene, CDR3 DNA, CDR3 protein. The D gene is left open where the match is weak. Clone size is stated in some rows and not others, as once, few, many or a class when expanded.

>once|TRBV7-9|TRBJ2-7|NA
TGTGCCAGCAGCTTAGCGCGGGCAGACCTGTACGAGCAGTACTTC
CASSLARADLYEQYF
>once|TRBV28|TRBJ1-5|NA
TGTGCCAGTCGGGGGCCTAGCAATCAGCCCCAGCATTTT
CASRGPSNQPQHF
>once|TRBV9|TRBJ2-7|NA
TGTGCCAGCAGCGTTTACCAATCAATACAGGGAATTAGCTTC
CASSVYQSIQGISF
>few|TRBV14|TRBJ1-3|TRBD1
TGTGCCAGCAGCCAACGGACAGGGGGCTCTGGAAACACCATATATTTT
CASSQRTGGSGNTIYF
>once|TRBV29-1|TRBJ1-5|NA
TGCAGCGTTCGGGGGGACTCCCATCAGCCCCAGCATTTT
CSVRGDSHQPQHF
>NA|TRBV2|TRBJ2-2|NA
TGTGCCAGCAGTGATATCGGGGAGCTGTTTTTT
CASSDIGELFF
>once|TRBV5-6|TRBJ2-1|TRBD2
TGTGCCAGCAGCGGGGGACTAGCCTACAATGAGCAGTTCTTC
CASSGGLAYNEQFF
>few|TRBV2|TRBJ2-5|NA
TGTGCCAGCAACGGGGAGACCCAGTACTTC
CASNGETQYF
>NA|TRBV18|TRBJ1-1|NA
TGTGCCAGCTCACCACCTACAGGAGACACTGAAGCTTTCTTT
CASSPPTGDTEAFF
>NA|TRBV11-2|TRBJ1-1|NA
TGTGCCAGCAGCTATAGCGTGAACACTGAAGCTTTCTTT
CASSYSVNTEAFF
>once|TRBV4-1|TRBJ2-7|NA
TGCGCCAGCAGCCACCACGACAGGGCGGGGGGCTACGAGCAGTACTTC
CASSHHDRAGGYEQYF
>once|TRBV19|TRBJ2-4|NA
TGTGCCAGTAGTCCCCTCGCGGGGTTGAACATTCAGTACTTC
CASSPLAGLNIQYF
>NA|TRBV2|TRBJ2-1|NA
TGTGCCAGCAGTGTCGAAGGGAGCTCCTACAATGAGCAGTTCTTC
CASSVEGSSYNEQFF
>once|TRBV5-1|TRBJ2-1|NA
TGCGCCAGCAGCCCAGGAAGGAGGACGAACAATGAGCAGTTCTTC
CASSPGRRTNNEQFF
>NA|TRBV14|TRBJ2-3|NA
TGTGCCAGCAGCCAACCGGGAGTGGTAGATACGCAGTATTTT
CASSQPGVVDTQYF
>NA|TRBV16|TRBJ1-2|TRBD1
TGTGCCAGCAGCCCCCCGGGACAGCCCTATGGCTACACCTTC
CASSPPGQPYGYTF
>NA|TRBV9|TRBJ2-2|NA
TGTGCCAGCAGCGGGGGGCGCCCCACCACCGGGGAGCTGTTTTTT
CASSGGRPTTGELFF
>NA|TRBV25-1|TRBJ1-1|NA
TGTGCCAGCAGTGAGGCGGGACCGCCCTTCCGGGCTTTCTTT
CASSEAGPPFRAFF
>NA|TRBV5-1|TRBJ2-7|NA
TGCGCCAGCAGCAACTCCCGGGGCCGAACCTACGAGCAGTACTTC
CASSNSRGRTYEQYF
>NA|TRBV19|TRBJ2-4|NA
TGTGCCAGTAACCCGCAGGGTGGGGACATTCAGTACTTC
CASNPQGGDIQYF
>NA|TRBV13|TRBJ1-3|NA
TGTGCCAGCAGACAAACTTCGGCTGGAAACACCATATATTTT
CASRQTSAGNTIYF
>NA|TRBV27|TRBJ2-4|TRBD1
TGTGCCAGCAGTTCGGGACAGGTGGGGAAAAACATTCAGTACTTC
CASSSGQVGKNIQYF
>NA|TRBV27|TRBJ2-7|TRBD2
TGTGCCAGCAGTCCATCAGAGGGAGCGGGGGGCTCCTACGAGCAGTACTTC
CASSPSEGAGGSYEQYF
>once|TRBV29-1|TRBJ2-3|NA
TGCAGCGTCGCCACTAGCACAGATACGCAGTATTTT
CSVATSTDTQYF
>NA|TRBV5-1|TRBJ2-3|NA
TGCGCCAGCAGCCAGGACAGCGTCAGCACAGATACGCAGTATTTT
CASSQDSVSTDTQYF
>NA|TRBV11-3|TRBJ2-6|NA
TGTGCCAGCAGCTTGGCCGGGTGGGTCCTCTCTGGGGCCAACGTCCTGACTTTC
CASSLAGWVLSGANVLTF
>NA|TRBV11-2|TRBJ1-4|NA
TGTGCCAGCAGCGCACCGGGGGCAGGCCCTAATGAAAAACTGTTTTTT
CASSAPGAGPNEKLFF
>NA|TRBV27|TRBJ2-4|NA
TGTGCCAGCGGCCCGGGGGCCAGAGCTATAGCCAAAAACATTCAGTACTTC
CASGPGARAIAKNIQYF
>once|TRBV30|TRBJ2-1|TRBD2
TGTGCCTGGAGTGTCGGGACTAGCGGGACTGTTGAGCAGTTCTTC
CAWSVGTSGTVEQFF
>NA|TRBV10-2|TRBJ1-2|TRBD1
TGCGCCAGCGGGACAGGCAACTATGGCTACACCTTC
CASGTGNYGYTF
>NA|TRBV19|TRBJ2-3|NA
TGTGCCAGTAGTATATACCAGGAAAACGCAGATACGCAGTATTTT
CASSIYQENADTQYF
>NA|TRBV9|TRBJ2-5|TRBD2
TGTGCCAGCAGCGTAGGTCGGCTAGCGGGCTCGGGGGAGACCCAGTACTTC
CASSVGRLAGSGETQYF
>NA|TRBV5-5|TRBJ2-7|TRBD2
TGTGCCAGCAGCGTGGGACTAGCGCTCGAGCAGTACTTC
CASSVGLALEQYF
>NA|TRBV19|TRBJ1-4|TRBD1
TGTGCCAGCAGAACCGGGACAGCTAGTAATGAAAAACTGTTTTTT
CASRTGTASNEKLFF
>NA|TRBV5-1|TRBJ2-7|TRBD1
TGCGCCAGCAGCTCTGGACAGGGGGCTAACGAGCAGTACTTC
CASSSGQGANEQYF
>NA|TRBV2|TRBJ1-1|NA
TGTGCCAGCACCGATCATGGAATTGAAGCTTTCTTT
CASTDHGIEAFF
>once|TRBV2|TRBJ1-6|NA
TGTGCCAGCAGCGAAAATGAGGGGGTAATTAGGAATTCACCCCTCCACTTT
CASSENEGVIRNSPLHF
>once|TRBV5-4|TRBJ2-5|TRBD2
TGTGCCAGCAGCTTGAGCCTAGCGGTCCGAGAGACCCAGTACTTC
CASSLSLAVRETQYF
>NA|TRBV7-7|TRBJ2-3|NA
TGTGCTAGCAGCTTAGAGGAGGCAGATACGCAGTATTTT
CASSLEEADTQYF
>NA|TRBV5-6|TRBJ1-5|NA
TGTGCCAGCAGCTTGGCGAGCAATCAGCCCCAGCATTTT
CASSLASNQPQHF
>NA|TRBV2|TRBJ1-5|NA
TGTGCCAGCAGTGAAAGGGGTTCACGTCAGCCCCAGCATTTT
CASSERGSRQPQHF
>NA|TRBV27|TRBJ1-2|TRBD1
TGTGCCAGCAGTTTACTCCTCAGGGGGTTGAACTATGGCTACACCTTC
CASSLLLRGLNYGYTF
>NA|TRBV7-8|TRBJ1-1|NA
TGTGCCAGCAGCTTCGGCGGGGGCACTGAAGCTTTCTTT
CASSFGGGTEAFF
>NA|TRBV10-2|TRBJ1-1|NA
TGCGCCAGCAGTGAGTTACAGAATGTGAACACTGAAGCTTTCTTT
CASSELQNVNTEAFF
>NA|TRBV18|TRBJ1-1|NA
TGTGCCAGCTCACAAGTGAACACTGAAGCTTTCTTT
CASSQVNTEAFF
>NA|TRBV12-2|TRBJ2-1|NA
TGTGCAAGTCGCTTAGCTGCCGGGACTAGCCTCAATGAGCAGTTCTTC
CASRLAAGTSLNEQFF
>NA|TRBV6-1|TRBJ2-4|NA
TGTGCCAGCGGACCTTCGGGGGCCAAAAACATTCAGTACTTC
CASGPSGAKNIQYF
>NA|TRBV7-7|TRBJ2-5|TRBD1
TGTGCTAGCAGCCTTGACAGGGGGCGAGAGACCCAGTACTTC
CASSLDRGRETQYF
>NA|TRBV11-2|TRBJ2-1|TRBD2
TGTGCCAGCAGATCCGGGACTAGCGGCTACAATGAGCAGTTCTTC
CASRSGTSGYNEQFF
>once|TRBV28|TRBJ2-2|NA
TGTGCCAGCAGTTTAGGCTCCCCAACCACCGGGGAGCTGTTTTTT
CASSLGSPTTGELFF
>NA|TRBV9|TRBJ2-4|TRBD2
TGTGCCAGCATTCCTAGCGGGCACACGGGAGGTATTCAGTACTTC
CASIPSGHTGGIQYF
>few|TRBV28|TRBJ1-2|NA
TGTGCCAGCGTCGGGTCTCGGGGGGATGGCTACACCTTC
CASVGSRGDGYTF